These 2 T cell receptor beta chains came from one sample sequenced in a study of CD8 T cells in ankylosing spondylitis. TCRdb redid the calling of the 5' RACE reads with MiXCR, one entry per CDR3 protein. The table lists roughly 160,000 distinct CDR3 sequences, 11% of them singletons. The sample was blood, either unsorted or a sorted T cell fraction (not recorded which). The source of these receptors is a male donor with ankylosing spondylitis or in good health (not recorded which).

The CDR3 protein is CASRDRRSTDTQYF. CDR3 coding DNA: TGTGCCAGCAGGGACAGGCGAAGCACAGATACGCAGTATTTT. The chain joins TRBV28 to TRBJ2-3; 7 bases fit TRBD1. Trimming at V came to 6 bases and at J to 0 bases, leaving 3 bases not matched to a gene. This CDR3 comprises 14 residues. CDR1 and CDR2 (germline): MDHEN, SYDVKM.

This clonotype has ten or more counts. V gene TRBV5-1 combines with J gene TRBJ1-2, with D possibly matching TRBD1 (6 bases). This CDR3 spans 14 amino acids. Germline CDR1 and CDR2: SGHRS and YFSETQ. V was clipped by 3 bases and J by 3 bases, with 12 bases between them. DNA of the CDR3: TGCGCCAGCAGCTCGGCCGGGGGCGACTATGGCTACACCTTC. Translated, it gives CASSSAGGDYGYTF.